This TCR beta chain emerged from a study of T cells in Graves' hyperthyroidism and ophthalmopathy. TCR beta CDR3 regions were amplified from RNA transcripts. HTBI primers were the set used in a first-round RT-PCR of the TCR CDR3. A single record per CDR3 protein comes from TCRdb applying MiXCR to the multiplex PCR reads. Here the sample spans under 350,000 distinct CDR3 sequences, more than 15% being singletons. Ophthalmopathy patients had moderate-to-severe active disease, CAS ≥3, NOSPECS ≥4, and disease duration under 3 months. Each diagnosis was grounded in clinical symptoms, serum thyroxine and TRAb, thyroid ultrasound, and orbital computed tomography. Fresh peripheral blood, roughly 9.8 ml of it, supplied the PBMCs. The ends were cut back, 3 bases at V and 7 bases at J, with 12 bases in the middle. This CDR3 region has 12 residues. Per germline, CDR1 SQVTM and CDR2 ANQGSEA. At least ten counts were recorded for this clonotype. Its specificity is not known.

Broader study findings: In the blood, most expanded thyroid clonotypes above 0.001 appeared as well.

The sequence came from a woman aged 55-69 years with Graves' ophthalmopathy. This rearrangement joins TRBV29-1 to TRBJ1-2, with TRBD1 as a possible D gene (6 bases). The sequencing sample was made of blood. In DNA, the CDR3 is TGCAGCGTTGACCGGGGGCGCGGTGGCTACACCTTC. It encodes CSVDRGRGGYTF.